Sequencing of this TCR beta chain was carried out in a study of blood T cell repertoires in COVID-19. The CDR3 length is 14 residues. V lost 5 bases and J lost 4; bases outside the gene matches: 5. Germline V lookup: CDR1 SNHLY, CDR2 FYNNEI. Profiled with immunoSEQ multiplex PCR; TCRdb holds only in-frame clones, not every one. The table has over 200,000 clones, less than 90% seen once. There are a few counts of this clone. Sequencing input: peripheral blood. J is TRBJ2-7 and V is TRBV2; 10 positions match TRBD1. The sequence came from an elderly woman with active or convalescent COVID-19. The CDR3 DNA sequence: TGTGCCAGCAGTACACCGGGACAGGGGTACGAGCAGTACTTC. Encoded protein: CASSTPGQGYEQYF. The variable domain in full, completed from reference TRBV2 and TRBJ2-7, reads EPEVTQTPSHQVTQMGQEVILRCVPISNHLYFYWYRQILGQKVEFLVSFYNNEISEKSEIFDDQFSVERPDGSNFTLKIRSTKLEDSAMYFCASSTPGQGYEQYFGPGTRLTVT.